Each of the 19 T cell receptor beta chains below was sequenced from the same sample in a study of regulatory T cells in long-lasting Graves disease. Stated time point: newly diagnosed GD, antithyroid drugs for less than 3 months. From PBMCs, RNA was extracted and then used to make the TCR library. HTBI primers from iRepertoire and Arm-PCR of CDR3 regions yielded the TCR beta libraries. Each CDR3 protein is one row after TCRdb ran MiXCR on the multiplex PCR reads. The sample carries 360,000 or so distinct CDR3 sequences, 10% to 15% recorded once. These data are also associated with another study on T cells in Graves' hyperthyroidism and ophthalmopathy.

This specimen consisted of peripheral blood mononuclear cells (PBMCs), obtained at new diagnosis, from a patient treated with antithyroid drugs. Source of these receptors: a woman between 18 and 30 years old with Graves disease.

This clonotype was picked up many times. V usage is TRBV20-1 and J usage is TRBJ2-1; no firm D call. The CDR3 covers 11 residues. CDR1 is DFQATT and CDR2 is SNEGSKA in the germline V gene (reference sequence). V lost 4 bases and J lost 4, with 5 bases in between. The DNA of the CDR3 is TGCAGTGCTATGGGGTACAATGAGCAGTTCTTC. This translates into CSAMGYNEQFF.

The chain links TRBV20-1 to TRBJ2-1, with TRBD1 matching over 11 bases. The CDR3 runs to 16 residues. Germline V lookup: CDR1 DFQATT, CDR2 SNEGSKA (reference sequence). With V trimmed by 3 bases and J by 3 bases, 7 bases remained unmatched. CDR3 DNA: TGCAGTGCTAGGGACCCGGGACAGGGGGTCTACAATGAGCAGTTCTTC. Amino acid sequence: CSARDPGQGVYNEQFF.

This clonotype was seen ten or more times. The CDR3, as DNA: TGTGCCAGCAGTGAAAACAGGGACACCGGGGAGCTGTTTTTT. Translating gives CASSENRDTGELFF. This rearrangement joins TRBV2 to TRBJ2-2, with TRBD1 as a possible D gene (6 bases). The CDR3 length is 14 residues. CDR1 is SNHLY, CDR2 FYNNEI, per germline. Trimming removed 2 bases at V and 3 bases at J, with 7 bases between.

This clonotype was found a few times. The chain is built from TRBV24-1 and TRBJ2-1; 14 bases match TRBD2. The CDR3 contains 16 residues. V shed 4 bases and J 7 bases; nucleotides not matched to a gene: 5. Germline V CDR1 and CDR2: KGHDR, SFDVKD. In nucleotides, the CDR3 is TGTGCCACCAGTGAGACTAGCGGGAGGGCGTATAATGAGCAGTTCTTC. Translating gives CATSETSGRAYNEQFF.

This clonotype was found many times. This chain uses TRBV27 with TRBJ1-1, with TRBD1 as a possible D gene (5 bases). The V end was cut by 3 bases, the J end by 7 bases, with 9 bases between. Per the germline V gene, CDR1 is MNHEY and CDR2 is SMNVEV (reference sequence). The CDR3 runs to 12 residues. As DNA, the CDR3 is TGTGCCAGCAGTTTGGGGAGGGGTGAAGCTTTCTTT. Its translation is CASSLGRGEAFF.

The V gene is TRBV4-3, the J gene TRBJ2-7; D might be TRBD1 (6 bases). The germline V gene encodes CDR1 LGHNA and CDR2 YSLEER. V was shortened by 1 base and J by 6 bases, with 10 bases between the two germline ends. There are 13 residues in the CDR3. The CDR3 spells CASSQAGRGEQYF. The CDR3, as DNA: TGCGCCAGCAGCCAAGCGGGCAGGGGCGAGCAGTACTTC.

The V and J genes are TRBV7-9 and TRBJ2-1; 10 bases align to TRBD2. In germline, CDR1 is SEHNR, CDR2 FQNEAQ (reference sequence). After removal of 1 base from V and 1 base from J, the junction contained 10 bases not matched to a gene. The CDR3 has 19 amino acids. In DNA form, the CDR3 reads TGTGCCAGCAGCTTAGTTGGTAGCGGGGGGTTCTTATCCTACAATGAGCAGTTCTTC. Translating gives CASSLVGSGGFLSYNEQFF.

V gene TRBV6-5 combines with J gene TRBJ2-3, with D tentatively TRBD1 or TRBD2 (5 bases each). Trimming removed 0 bases at V and 2 bases at J, with 9 bases between. The CDR3 is 15 amino acids. Germline V gene lookup returns CDR1 MNHEY and CDR2 SVGAGI. The CDR3 DNA reads as TGTGCCAGCAGTTACTCCAGCGGACACACAGATACGCAGTATTTT. Residues: CASSYSSGHTDTQYF.

This clonotype was counted ten times or more. The chain recombines TRBV10-3 with TRBJ2-7; D may be TRBD1 (6 bases). The CDR3 has 15 residues. Trimming took off 4 bases at V and 5 bases at J, with 18 bases between the two ends. The V gene's germline CDR1 is ENHRY and CDR2 SYGVKD. In DNA, the CDR3 is TGTGCCATCAGTGCAGAGCATGAGTCAGGGGACGAGCAGTACTTC. Protein product: CAISAEHESGDEQYF.

This clonotype was counted many times. The V gene is TRBV28, the J gene TRBJ1-1; D is perhaps TRBD1 (5 bases). V was shortened by 1 base and J by 10 bases, with 16 bases between the two germline ends. Germline lookup yields CDR1 MDHEN and CDR2 SYDVKM. The CDR3 is 14 amino acids. The CDR3 DNA is TGTGCCAGCAGTTTATTAGGGGCCCGGCGGACAGCTTTCTTT. Translating it yields CASSLLGARRTAFF.

This clonotype was counted many times. The chain carries TRBV29-1 and TRBJ2-1; D is unclear. The CDR3 consists of 14 residues. The germline V gene encodes CDR1 SQVTM and CDR2 ANQGSEA. Trimming removed 5 bases at V and 2 bases at J, with 13 bases between. The CDR3 sequence: CSVLIDLTYNEQFF. CDR3 coding DNA: TGCAGCGTTCTGATAGACCTAACCTACAATGAGCAGTTCTTC.

This clonotype showed up many times. The chain links TRBV11-2 to TRBJ2-2; TRBD2 aligns across 11 bases. The CDR3 has 19 residues. V was clipped by 2 bases and J by 2 bases; unmatched bases: 10. CDR1 and CDR2 (germline): SGHAT, FQNNGV. CDR3 region: CASSLYGLAGGPNTGELFF. As DNA, the CDR3 is TGTGCCAGCAGCTTATATGGGCTAGCGGGGGGACCTAACACCGGGGAGCTGTTTTTT.

This clonotype was counted many times. The chain is built from TRBV5-4 and TRBJ1-2, with D unresolved. V was shortened by 4 bases and J by 2 bases, with 12 bases between the two germline ends. This CDR3 has 14 amino acids. The germline gives CDR1 SGHNT, CDR2 YYREEE (reference sequence). The CDR3 DNA sequence: TGTGCCAGCAGCCCCGACCCGGGAAACTATGGCTACACCTTC. Translation gives CASSPDPGNYGYTF.

This clonotype occurred many times. This chain links TRBV20-1 with TRBJ2-1; D may be TRBD2 (6 bases). Germline V CDR1 and CDR2: DFQATT, SNEGSKA (reference sequence). Trimming cost V 5 bases and J 0 bases, with 20 bases left between them. The CDR3 extends over 17 amino acids. The DNA for the CDR3 is TGCAGTGCTCAAACACGGGGCCAGACTAGCTCCTACAATGAGCAGTTCTTC. As protein: CSAQTRGQTSSYNEQFF.

This clonotype came up many times. The V call is TRBV20-1, the J call TRBJ2-3; D is possibly TRBD2 (5 bases). With 0 bases removed from V and 4 bases from J, the gap between germline ends came to 17 bases. The CDR3 runs 16 residues. Germline V gives CDR1 DFQATT, CDR2 SNEGSKA (reference sequence). The CDR3 region has the DNA TGCAGTGCTAGAGATGCTAACGGGATAGGGCCAGATACGCAGTATTTT. Amino acids: CSARDANGIGPDTQYF.

This clonotype was seen repeatedly, ten times or more. This chain uses TRBV6-2 or TRBV6-3 with TRBJ2-1; 8 bases map to TRBD1. V trimming: 3 bases; J trimming: 1 base; junction bases outside the gene matches: 17. The CDR3 contains 20 residues. Germline values: CDR1 MNHEY, CDR2 SVGEGT. In DNA, the CDR3 is TGTGCCAGCAGTTATCCCATCCCGGACAGGGCGACTGCATCCTACAATGAGCAGTTCTTC. Translated, it gives CASSYPIPDRATASYNEQFF.

This clonotype was detected many times. The chain has TRBV24-1 and TRBJ1-2, with 8 bases identical to TRBD1. CDR1 and CDR2 (germline): KGHDR, SFDVKD. CDR3 length equals 14 residues. V shed 9 bases, J shed 2 bases, and the junction held 7 bases outside the gene matches. As DNA, the CDR3 is TGTGCCACCGCACCGACAGGGGAAAACTATGGCTACACCTTC. It translates to CATAPTGENYGYTF.

This clonotype turned up a few times. The chain combines TRBV28 with TRBJ2-2, with no clear D. The CDR3 is 17 amino acids. V was pared by 2 bases and J by 0 bases, with 13 bases between. CDR1 is MDHEN, CDR2 SYDVKM, per germline. CDR3 sequence: CASSLGPRTSNTGELFF. The CDR3 DNA reads TGTGCCAGCAGTTTAGGACCTAGGACCTCGAACACCGGGGAGCTGTTTTTT.

This clonotype has ten or more counts. The chain combines TRBV20-1 with TRBJ2-5, with D possibly TRBD2 on 6 matching bases. Germline lookup yields CDR1 DFQATT and CDR2 SNEGSKA (reference sequence). This CDR3 comprises 14 residues. V gave up 0 bases and J gave up 4 bases, with 12 bases separating them. This CDR3 reads CSARDRGARETQYF. CDR3 in DNA: TGCAGTGCTAGAGATCGCGGGGCGCGAGAGACCCAGTACTTC.